Each of the 28 T cell receptor beta chains below was sequenced from the same sample in a study of beta chain features in type 1 diabetes. Sequencing targeted expressed TCRB transcripts, as all isolated RNA had been reverse transcribed. Data came from immunoSEQ multiplex PCR; TCRdb stores just in-frame clones and leaves some out. The sample lists approximately 380,000 clones; over 12% were seen once. The sample was naive CD4+ T cells from blood. The source of these receptors is a woman under 30 in good health.

The chain carries TRBV7-3 and TRBJ2-3; 8 bases align to TRBD2. V was clipped by 1 base and J by 5 bases; unmatched bases: 17. This CDR3 region has 19 residues. Germline V gene data show CDR1 as SGHTA and CDR2 as FQGTGA. CDR3 nucleotide sequence: TGTGCCAGCAGCTTAAGGGGAGCGGGAGTTTTTTTATGTGTAGATACGCAGTATTTT. It codes for CASSLRGAGVFLCVDTQYF.

The CDR3 protein is CASSDKLGGTEQYF. For the CDR3, the DNA is TGTGCCAGCAGTGATAAACTGGGGGGAACCGAGCAGTACTTC. V gene TRBV6-6 combines with J gene TRBJ2-7; a weak D match, TRBD2 (6 bases). Between the trimmed V and J ends, which lost 5 bases and 6 bases, there was a span of 17 bases. CDR1 MNHNY and CDR2 SVGAGI come from the germline V gene (reference sequence). CDR3 length: 14 amino acids.

This clone was detected a few times. V usage is TRBV29-1 and J usage is TRBJ2-7, with 7 positions matching TRBD1. Trimming cost V 7 bases and J 3 bases; bases outside gene matches: 12. Germline CDR1 SQVTM, CDR2 ANQGSEA. This CDR3 is 14 amino acids long. CDR3 bases: TGCAGCGGCTGTATACAGGGGACGAACTACGAGCAGTACTTC. Its protein product is CSGCIQGTNYEQYF.

The J gene is TRBJ2-7, the V gene TRBV6-5; TRBD1 matches 8 bases. Looked up from germline, CDR1 is MNHEY and CDR2 is SVGAGI. The J segment lost 10 bases and the V segment lost 5 bases, leaving 4 bases of the junction unmatched. This CDR3 has 11 amino acids. CDR3 sequence: CASSTGQVQYF. In DNA, the CDR3 is TGTGCCAGCAGTACGGGACAGGTACAGTACTTC.

This clone was observed a handful of times. V usage is TRBV7-4 and J usage is TRBJ2-1; 9 bases fit TRBD2. Germline CDR1 reads SGHVT; CDR2 reads SQSDAQ. V shed 2 bases, J shed 9 bases, and the junction held 14 bases outside the gene matches. The CDR3 length is 17 residues. This CDR3 reads CASSLLSGSDCSCEQFF. CDR3 nucleotides: TGTGCCAGCAGCTTACTTAGCGGGAGTGACTGTTCATGTGAGCAGTTCTTC.

This clone has more than one count but fewer than ten. This rearrangement joins TRBV6-4 to TRBJ2-5, with 8 bases aligning to TRBD1. The CDR3 totals 13 residues. Looked up from germline, CDR1 is MRHNA and CDR2 is SNTAGT. The J segment lost 4 bases and the V segment lost 4 bases, leaving 2 bases of the junction unmatched. This CDR3 reads CASSGDRGETQYF. The CDR3 region has the DNA TGTGCCAGCAGTGGAGACAGGGGAGAGACCCAGTACTTC.

This clone was counted a few times. DNA of the CDR3: TGCAGCGTCACTAGCGGGAGCTCCTACAATGAGCAGTTCTTC. Translation gives CSVTSGSSYNEQFF. V gene TRBV29-1 combines with J gene TRBJ2-1; 11 bases are a match to TRBD2. Germline CDR1 and CDR2: SQVTM and ANQGSEA. V shed 6 bases and J 0 bases; nucleotides not matched to a gene: 1. The CDR3 loop spans 14 amino acids.

The chain is built from TRBV19 and TRBJ2-1, with 7 bases that match TRBD1. After removal of 7 bases from V and 3 bases from J, the junction contained 12 bases not matched to a gene. CDR1 is LNHDA, CDR2 SQIVND, per germline (reference sequence). The CDR3 spans 16 residues. The CDR3 coding sequence is TGTGCCAGTAAAACTATAGGTGGGACAGACTACAATGAGCAGTTCTTC. As protein: CASKTIGGTDYNEQFF.

Only a few counts were recorded for this clone. V usage is TRBV29-1 and J usage is TRBJ2-7; 12 positions match TRBD2. The CDR3 extends over 15 amino acids. Per the germline V gene, CDR1 is SQVTM and CDR2 is ANQGSEA. Unmatched junction bases numbered 3, after V lost 0 bases and J lost 3 bases. The CDR3 reads CSVEDPTSGSYEQYF. Written as DNA, the CDR3 is TGCAGCGTTGAAGATCCGACTAGCGGGAGCTACGAGCAGTACTTC.

J is TRBJ2-6 and V is TRBV30, with 8 bases aligning to TRBD1. The germline V gene encodes CDR1 GTSNPN and CDR2 SVGIG (reference sequence). The J segment lost 4 bases and the V segment lost 0 bases, leaving 8 bases of the junction unmatched. This CDR3 is built from 17 residues. The CDR3 loop reads CAWSVQGAQRGANVLTF. CDR3 in DNA: TGTGCCTGGAGTGTCCAGGGGGCACAAAGAGGGGCCAACGTCCTGACTTTC.

The chain recombines TRBV18 with TRBJ2-7; 7 nucleotides line up with TRBD1. In germline, CDR1 is KGHSH, CDR2 LQKENI. The ends lost 6 bases at V and 6 bases at J; junction bases unmatched: 8. The CDR3 consists of 13 residues. This CDR3 is CASSGAGQVEQYF. CDR3 DNA: TGTGCCAGCTCTGGGGCAGGACAGGTCGAGCAGTACTTC.

The CDR3: CASSKGQGRVQPQHF. The CDR3 DNA sequence: TGTGCCAGCAGTAAAGGACAGGGGCGAGTTCAGCCCCAGCATTTT. This sequence joins TRBV28 and TRBJ1-5; TRBD1 aligns across 9 bases. V lost 5 bases to trimming and J lost 6 bases; unmatched junction nucleotides: 8. CDR3 length equals 15 residues. The germline V gene has CDR1 MDHEN and CDR2 SYDVKM.

The chain links TRBV6-1 to TRBJ2-1, with 10 bases lining up with TRBD1. Germline V CDR1 and CDR2: MNHNS, SASEGT. V gave up 9 bases and J gave up 8 bases; unmatched junction bases: 13. The CDR3 spans 15 residues. The CDR3 reads CASQLGTGAVDEQFF. In DNA, the CDR3 is TGTGCCAGTCAGTTAGGGACAGGGGCTGTGGATGAGCAGTTCTTC.

This rearrangement joins TRBV15 to TRBJ2-5, with TRBD1 identical over 10 bases. Trimming took 1 base from V and 5 from J; bases not matched to a gene: 10. The CDR3 covers 17 residues. Germline V gene lookup returns CDR1 LNHNV and CDR2 YYDKDF (reference sequence). The CDR3, as DNA: TGTGCCACCAGCAGAGTCCGACAGGGGGCGTCTGGGGAGACCCAGTACTTC. Translated, it gives CATSRVRQGASGETQYF.

J is TRBJ2-1 and V is TRBV18, with D perhaps matching TRBD2 (5 bases). V was trimmed by 3 bases and J by 14 bases, leaving 17 bases between them. The CDR3 has 13 amino acids. Looked up from germline, CDR1 is KGHSH and CDR2 is LQKENI. This chain's CDR3 is CASSPLQEDREFF. Written as DNA, the CDR3 is TGTGCCAGCTCACCTCTGCAGGAGGATAGAGAGTTCTTC. The variable domain in full, with the rest retrieved from reference TRBV18 and TRBJ2-1, is NAGVMQNPRHLVRRRGQEARLRCSPMKGHSHVYWYRQLPEEGLKFMVYLQKENIIDESGMPKERFSAEFPKEGPSILRIQQVVRGDSAAYFCASSPLQEDREFFGPGTRLTVL.

The chain combines TRBV28 with TRBJ1-1; 8 bases agree with TRBD1. Germline V gene data show CDR1 as MDHEN and CDR2 as SYDVKM. With V trimmed by 5 bases and J by 7 bases, 15 bases remained unmatched. The CDR3 runs to 16 residues. Written as DNA, the CDR3 is TGTGCCAGCAGTCTCTGGAAGGGCAGGGGGCACATTGAAGCTTTCTTT. It translates to CASSLWKGRGHIEAFF.

This clone was seen only a few times. V and J are TRBV7-3 and TRBJ2-1, with 9 nucleotides matching TRBD2. Losses at the gene ends were 1 base for V and 7 bases for J; bases not matched to a gene: 8. Germline assignment: CDR1 SGHTA and CDR2 FQGTGA. The CDR3 consists of 16 residues. This chain's CDR3 is CASSLIQVAGVNEQFF. In nucleotides, the CDR3 is TGTGCCAGCAGCTTAATTCAGGTAGCGGGAGTGAATGAGCAGTTCTTC. Complete variable domain (other parts from reference TRBV7-3 and TRBJ2-1): GAGVSQTPSNKVTEKGKYVELRCDPISGHTALYWYRQSLGQGPEFLIYFQGTGAADDSGLPNDRFFAVRPEGSVSTLKIQRTERGDSAVYLCASSLIQVAGVNEQFFGPGTRLTVL.

The chain uses TRBV25-1 and TRBJ2-1; 7 bases map to TRBD1. This CDR3 spans 14 amino acids. The ends lost 4 bases at V and 4 bases at J; junction bases unmatched: 4. Germline CDR1 reads MGHDK; CDR2 reads SYGVNS. CDR3 in amino acids: CASSAPGGYNEQFF. The DNA for the CDR3 is TGTGCCAGCAGTGCCCCAGGGGGATACAATGAGCAGTTCTTC.

The gene calls are TRBV28 and TRBJ1-3; D gene unclear. The CDR3 loop spans 14 amino acids. V gave up 1 base and J gave up 8 bases, with 12 bases separating them. Per the germline V gene, CDR1 is MDHEN and CDR2 is SYDVKM. The CDR3 bases are TGTGCCAGCAGTTTATTACGCGGTTGGGACACCATATATTTT. It specifies CASSLLRGWDTIYF.

The chain combines TRBV28 with TRBJ1-1; tentative D call: TRBD1 (5 bases). Germline loops: CDR1 MDHEN, CDR2 SYDVKM. The CDR3 sequence is 15 residues long. V was trimmed by 5 bases and J by 1 base, leaving 14 bases between them. The CDR3 DNA is TGTGCCAGCAGTCCTCCCACGGGGGGGAACACTGAAGCTTTCTTT. This encodes CASSPPTGGNTEAFF. The whole variable domain, filled in from reference TRBV28 and TRBJ1-1, reads DVKVTQSSRYLVKRTGEKVFLECVQDMDHENMFWYRQDPGLGLRLIYFSYDVKMKEKGDIPEGYSVSREKKERFSLILESASTNQTSMYLCASSPPTGGNTEAFFGQGTRLTVV.

The chain links TRBV5-1 to TRBJ2-1, with D tentatively TRBD2 (7 bases). The CDR3 is 18 amino acids. CDR1 and CDR2 (germline): SGHRS, YFSETQ. The V gene lost 0 bases and the J gene lost 2 bases, with 18 bases spanning the gap. The DNA for the CDR3 is TGCGCCAGCAGCTTGGCTGGCGGGGGCTTCAGTACCTACAATGAGCAGTTCTTC. As protein: CASSLAGGGFSTYNEQFF.

This chain uses TRBV5-8 with TRBJ2-7; 10 positions agree with TRBD1. The junction had 15 bases not matched to a gene; V was cut back by 4 bases and J by 2 bases. The CDR3 is 18 residues long. Germline V gene data show CDR1 as SGHTS and CDR2 as YDEGEE. CDR3 nucleotide sequence: TGTGCCAGCAGCCCATCCCGGGACAGGGGCGGGCCCACCTACGAGCAGTACTTC. Translating gives CASSPSRDRGGPTYEQYF.

This clone occurred a few times. The chain has TRBV25-1 and TRBJ2-5; 7 bases agree with TRBD2. The J segment lost 5 bases and the V segment lost 4 bases, leaving 10 bases of the junction unmatched. Germline lookup yields CDR1 MGHDK and CDR2 SYGVNS. This CDR3 region has 15 residues. CDR3 nucleotides: TGTGCCAGCAGTGCCGGGACTAAACAACGGGAGACCCAGTACTTC. Its translation: CASSAGTKQRETQYF.

This clone was picked up a small number of times. V gene TRBV5-1 combines with J gene TRBJ1-2, with unresolved D. V lost 3 bases and J lost 4, with 13 bases in between. Per the germline V gene, CDR1 is SGHRS and CDR2 is YFSETQ. This CDR3 spans 14 amino acids. The CDR3 bases are TGCGCCAGCAGCTCACCCACAACCCGCTATGGCTACACCTTC. This encodes CASSSPTTRYGYTF. The full variable domain, rest sourced from reference TRBV5-1 and TRBJ1-2, is KAGVTQTPRYLIKTRGQQVTLSCSPISGHRSVSWYQQTPGQGLQFLFEYFSETQRNKGNFPGRFSGRQFSNSRSEMNVSTLELGDSALYLCASSSPTTRYGYTFGSGTRLTVV.

The J gene is TRBJ2-3, the V gene TRBV29-1, with 7 bases fitting TRBD1. This CDR3 contains 11 residues. Germline V gene data show CDR1 as SQVTM and CDR2 as ANQGSEA. Trimming at V came to 8 bases and at J to 5 bases, leaving 4 bases not matched to a gene. The CDR3 loop reads CSPRQGDTQYF. CDR3 nucleotides: TGCAGCCCCCGACAGGGAGATACGCAGTATTTT.

This chain connects TRBV4-2 to TRBJ2-1, with D tentatively TRBD2 (5 bases). The CDR3 sequence is 15 residues long. Trimming removed 1 base at V and 15 bases at J, with 22 bases between. Per germline, CDR1 LGHNA and CDR2 YNFKEQ. The CDR3 DNA reads as TGTGCCAGCAGCCAAGCTGTTACTAGGCATTCTGTATCGTTCTTC. This translates into CASSQAVTRHSVSFF.

The chain employs TRBV28 and TRBJ2-1; D ambiguous. The CDR3 has 14 amino acids. Germline assignment: CDR1 MDHEN and CDR2 SYDVKM. V was shortened by 1 base and J by 5 bases, with 9 bases between the two germline ends. CDR3 sequence reads: CASSLFRVDNEQFF. The CDR3 DNA follows: TGTGCCAGCAGTTTATTCCGGGTGGACAATGAGCAGTTCTTC.

This chain connects TRBV19 to TRBJ2-1; 7 bases align to TRBD1. The J segment lost 3 bases and the V segment lost 5 bases, leaving 7 bases of the junction unmatched. Germline V gene sequence: CDR1 LNHDA, CDR2 SQIVND (reference sequence). CDR3 size: 15 residues. CDR3 loop: CASSPPGQSYNEQFF. CDR3 DNA: TGTGCCAGTAGTCCGCCGGGACAGAGCTACAATGAGCAGTTCTTC.